These 21 T cell receptor beta chains were sequenced from one sample in a study of beta chain features in type 1 diabetes. For these receptors, no antigen is known. Study findings and constraints: Moderately but significantly shorter TCRB CDR3s were found in Type 1 diabetes patients in all four CD4+ subsets.

Expressed TCRB transcripts were sequenced because the entire RNA isolate underwent reverse transcription. Some clones are missing from TCRdb's copy, which holds only in-frame ones; the method was immunoSEQ multiplex PCR. The sample holds about 240,000 clones, approximately 15% seen once. Sequencing input: naive CD4+ T cells from blood. The origin of the receptors is a man between 25 and 39 years old with type 1 diabetes.

The DNA for the CDR3 is TGTGCCAGCAGCAACCGACTAGATAAAGAGACCCAGTACTTC. Its protein product is CASSNRLDKETQYF. The J gene is TRBJ2-5, the V gene TRBV5-4, with D perhaps TRBD2 (6 bases). Trimming removed 4 bases at V and 3 bases at J, with 13 bases between. CDR3 length: 14 residues. From germline, CDR1 is SGHNT and CDR2 YYREEE (reference sequence). Together with reference TRBV5-4 and TRBJ2-5, the CDR3 gives the full variable domain: ETGVTQSPTHLIKTRGQQVTLRCSSQSGHNTVSWYQQALGQGPQFIFQYYREEENGRGNFPPRFSGLQFPNYSSELNVNALELDDSALYLCASSNRLDKETQYFGPGTRLLVL.

This clone has a handful of counts. The chain couples TRBV5-6 to TRBJ1-1; 7 nucleotides match TRBD1. Germline CDR1 reads SGHDT; CDR2 reads YYEEEE. J was trimmed by 5 bases and V by 4 bases; bases with no gene match: 11. The CDR3 contains 15 residues. CDR3 coding DNA: TGTGCCAGCAGCCTTCCCCGGACAGGTCGGACTGAAGCTTTCTTT. The encoded protein is CASSLPRTGRTEAFF.

The sample holds a few counts of this clone. The rearrangement uses TRBV6-5 and TRBJ2-5; 9 bases line up with TRBD1. The CDR3 has 14 amino acids. The V segment lost 7 bases and the J segment 1 base; nucleotides outside the gene matches: 4. Per the germline V gene, CDR1 is MNHEY and CDR2 is SVGAGI. CDR3 in amino acids: CASKLGQGQETQYF. The CDR3 region has the DNA TGTGCCAGCAAGTTGGGACAGGGCCAAGAGACCCAGTACTTC.

This clone was counted only a few times. The chain combines TRBV13 with TRBJ1-2; D may be TRBD1 (6 bases). The CDR3 is 13 amino acids. Germline V lookup: CDR1 PRHDT, CDR2 FYEKMQ (reference sequence). Trimming cost V 4 bases and J 8 bases, with 14 bases left between them. This CDR3 is CASSSGQSWGYTF. In DNA, the CDR3 is TGTGCCAGCAGCTCAGGACAGTCCTGGGGCTACACCTTC.

On this clone: At one end the junction does not follow the germline gene, possibly because of a read error. V usage is TRBV7-7 and J usage is TRBJ1-4, with 8 bases lining up with TRBD1. The CDR3 contains 15 residues. CDR1 and CDR2 (germline): SSHAT, FNYEAQ (reference sequence). CDR3 sequence (DNA): TGTGCTAGCAGCCCTGGACAGGGTCTAGGTGAAAAACTGTTTTTT. This codes for CASSPGQGLGEKLFF.

This chain uses TRBV7-9 with TRBJ2-5; 9 nucleotides line up with TRBD2. CDR3 size: 13 residues. Per the germline V gene, CDR1 is SEHNR and CDR2 is FQNEAQ (reference sequence). Trimming took 4 bases from V and 4 from J; bases not matched to a gene: 1. CDR3 residues: CASSSAGGETQYF. CDR3 bases: TGTGCCAGCAGCTCAGCGGGAGGAGAGACCCAGTACTTC.

The chain carries TRBV7-9 and TRBJ2-7; TRBD1 aligns across 8 bases. Germline CDR1 reads SEHNR; CDR2 reads FQNEAQ (reference sequence). The V segment lost 5 bases and the J segment 7 bases; nucleotides outside the gene matches: 10. The CDR3 is made up of 14 amino acids. CDR3 nucleotides: TGTGCCAGCAGCGTGGATTGGGACAGGATGGAGCAGTACTTC. It specifies CASSVDWDRMEQYF.

The chain employs TRBV5-1 and TRBJ2-3; TRBD2 matches at 7 bases. Trimming took 4 bases from V and 3 from J; bases not matched to a gene: 5. Germline V lookup: CDR1 SGHRS, CDR2 YFSETQ. The CDR3 length is 14 residues. CDR3 DNA sequence: TGCGCCAGCAGCACCGGGACTACGACAGATACGCAGTATTTT. Its protein product is CASSTGTTTDTQYF.

This rearrangement joins TRBV2 to TRBJ2-7; the D gene is possibly TRBD1 (6 bases). There are 15 residues in the CDR3. Deletions cut 5 bases from V and 2 bases from J, with 16 bases between. Looked up from germline, CDR1 is SNHLY and CDR2 is FYNNEI. The CDR3 DNA sequence: TGTGCCAGCAGTCAAGAACAGGGAAGAGCCTACGAGCAGTACTTC. This gives the protein CASSQEQGRAYEQYF.

This clone was seen only once. The V call is TRBV5-1, the J call TRBJ1-5; D might be TRBD1 (5 bases). Germline V gene data show CDR1 as SGHRS and CDR2 as YFSETQ. V was trimmed by 0 bases and J by 6 bases, leaving 10 bases between them. This CDR3 has 14 amino acids. The CDR3 protein is CASSLGGRGQPQHF. The CDR3 bases are TGCGCCAGCAGCTTGGGCGGGAGGGGTCAGCCCCAGCATTTT.

The V and J genes are TRBV19 and TRBJ2-1; 8 bases are a match to TRBD1. V trimming: 7 bases; J trimming: 1 base; junction bases outside the gene matches: 9. Germline CDR1 is LNHDA and CDR2 is SQIVND (reference sequence). CDR3 size: 16 residues. CDR3 coding DNA: TGTGCCAGTACCCCATGGCAGGGGGCATCCTACAATGAGCAGTTCTTC. This codes for CASTPWQGASYNEQFF.

This clone was found a few times. The chain employs TRBV30 and TRBJ2-7; D is ambiguous. There are 13 residues in the CDR3. V was shortened by 3 bases and J by 2 bases, with 11 bases between the two germline ends. CDR1 is GTSNPN, CDR2 SVGIG, per germline (reference sequence). The CDR3 DNA reads as TGTGCCTGGAGCACCGGGTCTGCCTACGAGCAGTACTTC. Its translation is CAWSTGSAYEQYF.

V and J are TRBV28 and TRBJ1-1; TRBD1 aligns across 9 bases. V trimming: 6 bases; J trimming: 5 bases; junction bases outside the gene matches: 7. The CDR3 extends over 14 amino acids. Looked up from germline, CDR1 is MDHEN and CDR2 is SYDVKM. CDR3 nucleotides: TGTGCCAGCAGACAGGGGGCCAAGGGGACTGAAGCTTTCTTT. It codes for CASRQGAKGTEAFF.

The chain recombines TRBV19 with TRBJ2-3, with TRBD2 matching over 8 bases. This CDR3 is 15 amino acids long. The germline V gene has CDR1 LNHDA and CDR2 SQIVND (reference sequence). Trimming took 5 bases from V and 2 from J; bases not matched to a gene: 6. CDR3 loop: CASSGRSGNTDTQYF. The CDR3 region has the DNA TGTGCCAGTAGTGGACGTAGCGGGAACACAGATACGCAGTATTTT.

This clone was counted a few times. The gene calls are TRBV5-1 and TRBJ2-7; a possible D gene is TRBD2 (6 bases). From germline, CDR1 is SGHRS and CDR2 YFSETQ. V was trimmed by 4 bases and J by 6 bases, leaving 20 bases between them. The CDR3 runs 15 residues. CDR3 region: CASSLFSGTQSEQYF. CDR3 nucleotide sequence: TGCGCCAGCAGCCTATTTTCCGGGACTCAAAGCGAGCAGTACTTC. Full variable domain (remainder filled in from reference TRBV5-1 and TRBJ2-7): KAGVTQTPRYLIKTRGQQVTLSCSPISGHRSVSWYQQTPGQGLQFLFEYFSETQRNKGNFPGRFSGRQFSNSRSEMNVSTLELGDSALYLCASSLFSGTQSEQYFGPGTRLTVT.

This chain links TRBV18 with TRBJ2-7; a weak D match, TRBD1 (5 bases). There are 14 residues in the CDR3. Germline lookup yields CDR1 KGHSH and CDR2 LQKENI. V was trimmed by 0 bases and J by 6 bases, leaving 12 bases between them. The CDR3 DNA sequence: TGTGCCAGCTCACCACCTTCAGGGATGGTCGAGCAGTACTTC. Protein: CASSPPSGMVEQYF.

V is TRBV29-1 and J is TRBJ2-7; tentative D call: TRBD2 (5 bases). V gave up 4 bases and J gave up 2 bases, with 12 bases separating them. CDR1 is SQVTM, CDR2 ANQGSEA, per germline. CDR3 size: 13 residues. The CDR3 region has the DNA TGCAGCGTTGGGACCCTAGCTCCCTACGAGCAGTACTTC. Its protein product is CSVGTLAPYEQYF.

The chain recombines TRBV10-3 with TRBJ2-1; 10 nucleotides match TRBD2. Germline V gives CDR1 ENHRY, CDR2 SYGVKD. V lost 2 bases to trimming and J lost 10 bases; unmatched junction nucleotides: 5. The CDR3 runs 14 residues. CDR3 DNA: TGTGCCATCAGTGAGGCTAGCGGGGGAGGGGAGCAGTTCTTC. Translated: CAISEASGGGEQFF.

The chain recombines TRBV18 with TRBJ2-7, with 12 bases identical to TRBD2. This CDR3 is built from 18 residues. CDR1 is KGHSH, CDR2 LQKENI, per germline. V lost 3 bases, J lost 2 bases, and 11 bases stayed unmatched. The DNA of the CDR3 is TGTGCCAGCTCACCGAAAACTCCTGGACTAGCGGGAACCTACGAGCAGTACTTC. Its protein product is CASSPKTPGLAGTYEQYF. Variable domain in full (rest from reference TRBV18 and TRBJ2-7): NAGVMQNPRHLVRRRGQEARLRCSPMKGHSHVYWYRQLPEEGLKFMVYLQKENIIDESGMPKERFSAEFPKEGPSILRIQQVVRGDSAAYFCASSPKTPGLAGTYEQYFGPGTRLTVT.

This clone was seen a handful of times. The chain links TRBV9 to TRBJ1-1; D uncertain. The CDR3 runs 13 residues. Per germline, CDR1 SGDLS and CDR2 YYNGEE. V was shortened by 0 bases and J by 7 bases, with 10 bases between the two germline ends. The CDR3 DNA follows: TGTGCCAGCAGCGTAGGGATAGCGGATGAAGCTTTCTTT. Residues: CASSVGIADEAFF.

V usage is TRBV6-1 and J usage is TRBJ2-7, with TRBD1 matching over 9 bases. The V and J ends lost 6 bases and 3 bases, in that order; junction bases with no gene match: 6. The CDR3 is 14 residues long. CDR1 is MNHNS, CDR2 SASEGT, per germline. The chain's CDR3 is CASRRGQGHYEQYF. CDR3 nucleotide sequence: TGTGCCAGCAGGAGGGGACAGGGACACTACGAGCAGTACTTC.